The clone carrying this TCR beta chain was counted at least ten times. Its antigen is unknown. The data are from a study of Graves' ophthalmopathy and Graves' hyperthyroidism. Broader study findings: With around 70% sensitivity and about 78% specificity, the model predicted ophthalmopathy progression.

V was trimmed by 3 bases and J by 3 bases, leaving 17 bases between them. Germline V CDR1 and CDR2: SNHLY, FYNNEI. The CDR3 runs to 16 residues. Scientists amplified the TCR beta CDR3 regions from RNA transcripts. First-round RT-PCR employed HTBI primers, with a second-round multiplex PCR after it. TCRdb called the multiplex PCR reads again in MiXCR, with one record for every CDR3 protein. This sample has about 400,000 distinct CDR3 sequences, with around 18% found just once. Ophthalmopathy cases showed moderate-to-severe activity, scoring CAS ≥3 and NOSPECS ≥4, with duration under 3 months. The receptor's source is a woman aged 18-29 years with Graves' ophthalmopathy. The rearrangement links TRBV2 to TRBJ1-1; D is uncertain. Input material: peripheral blood. CDR3: CASSDYGGRRDTEAFF. The DNA for the CDR3 is TGTGCCAGCAGTGATTATGGAGGGAGAAGGGACACTGAAGCTTTCTTT.